This T cell receptor (beta chain) was profiled in a study of naive CD8 T cells in extremely preterm neonates. Study details: Reported adult age range differs: roughly 24-50 years versus about 20-50 years. General study results and limits: Preterm neonates had significantly lower iChao1 richness than other age groups. Compared with older groups, preterm CDR3s were shorter, with fewer N additions and less trimming.

TCRdb's copy holds only in-frame clones and misses some; the assay was immunoSEQ multiplex PCR. Among around 4,900 clones, 95% to 98% were seen once, and the ten largest hold about 0.61%. Comment on this clone: What it binds is not known.

Per sample, roughly 17,000 to 100,000 naive CD8+ cells were sorted. Germline lookup yields CDR1 SGHTS and CDR2 YDEGEE. V shed 2 bases and J shed 1 base, with 9 bases lying between them. The length of the CDR3 is 15 residues. The sequence was obtained from a human donor in good health. J is TRBJ2-2 and V is TRBV5-8, with D tentatively TRBD1 (5 bases). Sequenced: naive CD8+ T cells from blood. The CDR3 bases are TGTGCCAGCAGCTTACGAGACAGGAACACCGGGGAGCTGTTTTTT. It translates to CASSLRDRNTGELFF.